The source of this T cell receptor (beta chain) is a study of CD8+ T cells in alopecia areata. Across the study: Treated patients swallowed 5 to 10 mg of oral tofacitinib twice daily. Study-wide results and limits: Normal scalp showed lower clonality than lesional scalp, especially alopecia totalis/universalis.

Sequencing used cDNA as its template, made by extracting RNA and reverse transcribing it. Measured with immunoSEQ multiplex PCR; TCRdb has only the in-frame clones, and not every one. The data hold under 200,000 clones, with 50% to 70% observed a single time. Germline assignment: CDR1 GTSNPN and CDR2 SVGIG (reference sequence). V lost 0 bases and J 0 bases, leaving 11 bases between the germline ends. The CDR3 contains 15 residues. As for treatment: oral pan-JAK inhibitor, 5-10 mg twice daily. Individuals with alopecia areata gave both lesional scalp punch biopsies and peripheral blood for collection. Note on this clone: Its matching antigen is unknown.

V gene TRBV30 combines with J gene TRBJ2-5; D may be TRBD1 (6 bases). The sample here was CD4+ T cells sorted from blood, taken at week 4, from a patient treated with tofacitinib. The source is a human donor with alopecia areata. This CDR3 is CAWSVQGLYQETQYF. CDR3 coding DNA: TGTGCCTGGAGTGTACAGGGTTTGTACCAAGAGACCCAGTACTTC.